This T cell receptor beta chain is drawn from a study of patients and donors after allogeneic stem cell transplantation. TCRdb re-derived calls from the RT-PCR reads in MiXCR, one entry per CDR3 protein. The sample consists of 150,000 to 200,000 distinct CDR3 sequences, 25% to 35% of them appearing once. The germline V gene encodes CDR1 SQVTM and CDR2 ANQGSEA. After removal of 0 bases from V and 2 bases from J, the junction contained 14 bases not matched to a gene. This CDR3 has 19 residues. The specimen was blood, either unsorted or a sorted T cell fraction (not recorded which). The chain has TRBV29-1 and TRBJ2-5; 11 bases are a match to TRBD2. The sequence came from a human donor who was either an allogeneic HSCT recipient or a stem cell or donor lymphocyte infusion donor (not recorded which). It is not recorded whose cells these are; they may come from a transplant donor. This CDR3 is CSVEDRGLAERQLQETQYF. CDR3 DNA: TGCAGCGTTGAAGATAGGGGACTAGCGGAGCGACAACTTCAAGAGACCCAGTACTTC.